The clone carrying this T cell receptor (beta chain) was observed many times. Its antigen is still unknown. These data are taken from a study of CD8+CD57+ T cells in acquired aplastic anemia. Regarding the study as a whole: The same twenty-nine CD8+ CDR3 sequences occurred in patients and in controls.

Template material for TCR beta VDJ and CDR3 profiling consisted of genomic DNA. Each CDR3 protein gets one entry after TCRdb re-called the reads with MiXCR. The table includes fewer than 250,000 distinct CDR3 sequences, approximately 50% detected once. V was pared by 2 bases and J by 2 bases, with 11 bases between. The CDR3 runs 14 residues. Per germline, CDR1 SGHTS and CDR2 YDEGEE. Sequencing involved patients with CD8+CD57+ cell expansion previously shown by flow cytometry. Severe acquired aplastic anemia was present in every patient. The clonotype originates from a human donor with aplastic anemia. The sample comprised sorted CD4+, CD8+, or CD8+CD57+ T cells (not recorded which) from PBMCs. The chain is built from TRBV5-8 and TRBJ2-7; possibly TRBD1 for D (6 bases). In nucleotides, the CDR3 is TGTGCCAGCAGCTTAGACAGGTTTACCTACGAGCAGTACTTC. This translates into CASSLDRFTYEQYF.